A single sample is the source of the 12 T cell receptor beta chains below, sequenced in a study of cytomegalovirus exposure and HLA in healthy donors. It was with 60 Vbeta and 13 Jbeta primers that the PCR ran. Generated by immunoSEQ multiplex PCR, the TCRdb table keeps only in-frame clones and is missing some. The data contain approximately 110,000 clones, around 80% of them singletons. The specimen was PBMCs. These receptors were taken from a man between 45 and 60 years old in good health and CMV-seronegative.

The chain combines TRBV11-2 with TRBJ2-7; D perhaps matches TRBD2 (5 bases). V lost 5 bases and J 4 bases, leaving 9 bases between the germline ends. This CDR3 contains 12 residues. Germline V gene data show CDR1 as SGHAT and CDR2 as FQNNGV. CDR3 coding DNA: TGTGCCAGCAGCCAGTCGGGGTACGAGCAGTACTTC. Translation: CASSQSGYEQYF.

The CDR3 region is CASSTTDREQYV. CDR3 bases: TGTGCCAGCAGTACGACAGACCGTGAGCAGTACGTC. The chain couples TRBV28 to TRBJ2-7; TRBD1 might be the D (5 bases). This CDR3 contains 12 residues. V was shortened by 5 bases and J by 7 bases, with 12 bases between the two germline ends. In germline, CDR1 is MDHEN, CDR2 SYDVKM.

This clone occurred once. The V and J genes are TRBV9 and TRBJ1-5, with D perhaps TRBD1 (5 bases). The V end lost 2 bases, the J end lost 6 bases, and 12 bases lay between the germline ends. CDR3 length equals 14 residues. In germline, CDR1 is SGDLS, CDR2 YYNGEE. This CDR3 reads CASSVGGEGQPQHF. The DNA for the CDR3 is TGTGCCAGCAGCGTCGGGGGTGAGGGTCAGCCCCAGCATTTT.

This chain joins TRBV6-5 and TRBJ1-1; D is unresolved. Germline CDR1 MNHEY, CDR2 SVGAGI. V shed 0 bases and J shed 5 bases, with 10 bases lying between them. The CDR3 extends over 14 amino acids. The CDR3 protein is CASSYSDGGTEAFF. CDR3 DNA sequence: TGTGCCAGCAGTTACTCGGACGGAGGAACTGAAGCTTTCTTT.

The chain carries TRBV4-1 and TRBJ1-3; no definite D call. V lost 5 bases, J lost 0 bases, and 14 bases lay in between. In germline, CDR1 is MGHRA, CDR2 YSYEKL. This CDR3 has 16 amino acids. CDR3 amino acids: CASSLTGIYSGNTIYF. For the CDR3, the DNA is TGCGCCAGCAGCTTGACGGGGATTTACTCTGGAAACACCATATATTTT.

This clone was observed a few times. The CDR3 DNA reads TGTGCCAGCAGGGGGCTAGCGGGGGTAAGTGAGCAGTACTTC. Amino acids: CASRGLAGVSEQYF. The chain carries TRBV5-6 and TRBJ2-7, with TRBD2 matching 10 bases. CDR3 size: 14 residues. Trimming at V came to 5 bases and at J to 7 bases, leaving 9 bases not matched to a gene. Per germline, CDR1 SGHDT and CDR2 YYEEEE.

This clone appeared a few times. This sequence joins TRBV28 and TRBJ1-1; D is uncertain. V lost 3 bases to trimming and J lost 5 bases, with 13 bases between them. This CDR3 region has 14 residues. The germline CDR1 and CDR2 sequences are MDHEN and SYDVKM. CDR3 bases: TGTGCCAGCAGTTTGGCCGGAAGGGAGACTGAAGCTTTCTTT. This encodes CASSLAGRETEAFF.

This chain joins TRBV7-9 and TRBJ2-5; TRBD2 is a possible D gene (5 bases). TRBJ2-7 matches the DNA end more closely, so the J call is doubtful. This CDR3 has 14 residues. CDR1 and CDR2 (germline): SEHNR, FQNEAQ (reference sequence). The CDR3 is CASSFTQTTYEQYF. DNA for the CDR3: TGTGCCAGCAGCTTTACTCAGACTACTTACGAGCAGTACTTC.

This clone turned up a few times. J is TRBJ2-6 and V is TRBV10-3; D might be TRBD2 (5 bases). In germline, CDR1 is ENHRY, CDR2 SYGVKD. This CDR3 region has 19 residues. Trimming left V 0 bases short and J 0 bases short, with 15 bases between. CDR3 sequence reads: CAISESGPAASSGANVLTF. CDR3 nucleotide sequence: TGTGCCATCAGTGAGTCGGGCCCAGCGGCCAGCTCTGGGGCCAACGTCCTGACTTTC.

This clone was detected once. The genes are TRBV6-6 and TRBJ2-2; 8 bases align to TRBD2. Trimming at V came to 9 bases and at J to 1 base, leaving 7 bases not matched to a gene. CDR1 and CDR2 from the germline V gene are MNHNY and SVGAGI (reference sequence). The CDR3 consists of 15 residues. The CDR3 region is CASKPGLENTGELFF. CDR3 coding DNA: TGTGCCAGTAAACCGGGACTAGAGAACACCGGGGAGCTGTTTTTT.

The gene calls are TRBV5-1 and TRBJ1-6; no reliable D call. Per the germline V gene, CDR1 is SGHRS and CDR2 is YFSETQ. The CDR3 runs 15 residues. V lost 0 bases, J lost 5 bases, and 9 bases lay in between. CDR3 coding DNA: TGCGCCAGCAGCTTGGCCGGGAACCATAATTCACCCCTCCACTTT. Translating gives CASSLAGNHNSPLHF.

The chain combines TRBV19 with TRBJ1-2; D possibly corresponds to TRBD1 (5 bases). Germline V CDR1 and CDR2: LNHDA, SQIVND (reference sequence). CDR3 length: 13 amino acids. The V and J ends lost 3 bases and 3 bases respectively, with 8 bases between them. In DNA, the CDR3 is TGTGCCAGTAGTATGGGGGGAGACTATGGCTACACCTTC. It yields the protein CASSMGGDYGYTF.